This T cell receptor beta chain was found in a study of control samples from healthy donors and cancer patients. Only in-frame clones appear in the TCRdb table, and some are missing; sequencing was by immunoSEQ multiplex PCR. The repertoire holds approximately 84,000 clones, 91% seen once, with around a sixth in the top ten. Germline CDR1 and CDR2: SEHNR and FQNEAQ (reference sequence). The CDR3 length is 16 residues. The V end was cut by 5 bases, the J end by 4 bases, with 18 bases between. Sequencing input: blood. The V gene is TRBV7-9, the J gene TRBJ2-4, with no clear D. The receptor was isolated from a man under 40 in good health. CDR3 loop: CASSLSTAASKNIQYF. For the CDR3, the DNA is TGTGCCAGCAGCCTCTCGACGGCCGCGTCAAAAAACATTCAGTACTTC.